The entry below describes one TCR beta chain. Under the authors' procedure: It was from reference gene primer amplification that nucleated cell counts were estimated. Sequencing was performed with immunoSEQ multiplex PCR; in TCRdb, only in-frame clones are kept and a portion is missing. The DNA was the basis for D and trimming; V, J and clone size are from that table. The sample contains 150,000 to 200,000 clones, around 85% of which appear only once. The sample originates from a study of blood T cell repertoires in COVID-19. Background on the study: COVID-19 samples from acute and convalescent phases originated in the United States, Italy and Spain. The analysed material was cDNA or gDNA that came from T cells, B-cell-depleted T cells, or PBMCs.

Trimming cost V 4 bases and J 9 bases, with 18 bases left between them. Germline V CDR1 and CDR2: MDHEN, SYDVKM. CDR3 length equals 14 residues. The receptor's source is a woman between 55 and 75 years old with acute or convalescent COVID-19. Sequenced material: peripheral blood. J is TRBJ1-2 and V is TRBV28; D is unresolved. CDR3 protein: CASSSPGKDGSYTF. DNA of the CDR3: TGTGCCAGCAGTTCCCCTGGGAAGGACGGGAGCTACACCTTC.